The 13 T cell receptor beta chains given below trace back to one sample, sequenced in a study of control samples from healthy donors and cancer patients (dated by TCRdb to the early 2020s). The protocol used for the library was the immunoSEQ multiplex PCR assay. This is the immuneACCESS table as TCRdb keeps it, with only in-frame sequences that have V and J called. A part of the clones is gone; compared with another copy, unresolved V genes explain less than half, and the rest is unexplained. Here the sample has about 120,000 clones; roughly nine tenths occur a single time. The biggest ten clones account for 1% to 1.4% of the sample. Source material: PBMCs. These receptors were obtained from a woman aged 50 to 60 with colorectal cancer.

The chain is built from TRBV7-6 and TRBJ1-6; the match to TRBD1 covers 10 bases. The CDR3 loop spans 14 amino acids. Trimming removed 4 bases from V and 11 bases from J; junction bases left unmatched: 5. Germline V gene lookup returns CDR1 SGHVS and CDR2 FNYEAQ. The CDR3 coding sequence is TGTGCCAGCAGCTCATCGGGACAGGGGACACCCCTCCACTTT. Protein: CASSSSGQGTPLHF. Looking up the rest from reference TRBV7-6 and TRBJ1-6 gives the full variable domain: GAGVSQSPRYKVTKRGQDVALRCDPISGHVSLYWYRQALGQGPEFLTYFNYEAQQDKSGLPNDRFSAERPEGSISTLTIQRTEQRDSAMYRCASSSSGQGTPLHFGNGTRLTVT.

The chain carries TRBV2 and TRBJ2-7, with a tentative D call TRBD2 (6 bases). The V gene's germline CDR1 is SNHLY and CDR2 FYNNEI. V was pared by 1 base and J by 3 bases, with 10 bases between. This CDR3 contains 14 residues. The CDR3 DNA follows: TGTGCCAGCAGTGAAGGTGAGGGAGGCTACGAGCAGTACTTC. Its protein is CASSEGEGGYEQYF.

V gene TRBV11-2 combines with J gene TRBJ1-6; 7 bases fit TRBD1. The V gene's germline CDR1 is SGHAT and CDR2 FQNNGV. The CDR3 extends over 14 amino acids. J lost 6 bases, V lost 3 bases, and 2 bases had no gene match. CDR3 protein: CASSFRQGNSPLHF. The CDR3 DNA is TGTGCCAGCAGCTTCCGACAGGGTAATTCACCCCTCCACTTT.

In its sample, this clone was seen once. Different DNA sequences within this sample yield the same CDR3. The rearrangement uses TRBV5-1 and TRBJ1-1; D gene ambiguous. Per the germline V gene, CDR1 is SGHRS and CDR2 is YFSETQ. The CDR3 runs 13 residues. V was clipped by 0 bases and J by 1 base, with 4 bases between them. The CDR3 loop reads CASSLVRNTEAFF. CDR3 DNA sequence: TGCGCCAGCAGCTTGGTTAGGAACACTGAAGCTTTCTTT.

V is TRBV15 and J is TRBJ2-1, with D unresolved. V was trimmed by 2 bases and J by 2 bases, leaving 13 bases between them. Germline CDR1 and CDR2: LNHNV and YYDKDF (reference sequence). The CDR3 totals 16 residues. CDR3 protein: CATSRSPRGPYNEQFF. DNA of the CDR3: TGTGCCACCAGCAGAAGCCCCAGAGGACCCTACAATGAGCAGTTCTTC.

The chain employs TRBV5-1 and TRBJ1-1; D may be TRBD1 (5 bases). CDR3 length: 15 residues. Germline assignment: CDR1 SGHRS and CDR2 YFSETQ. V shed 3 bases and J shed 3 bases, with 15 bases lying between them. Here the CDR3 DNA reads TGCGCCAGCAGCTCCACTTCACTGGGGCACACTGAAGCTTTCTTT. Translation: CASSSTSLGHTEAFF.

V gene TRBV28 combines with J gene TRBJ1-2, with D perhaps TRBD1 (5 bases). The V gene lost 8 bases and the J gene lost 8 bases, with 18 bases spanning the gap. There are 13 residues in the CDR3. CDR1 and CDR2 from the germline V gene are MDHEN and SYDVKM. CDR3 in DNA: TGTGCCAGCTTAGAGGGAGGCAAGGGGGGCTACACCTTC. Translated: CASLEGGKGGYTF.

The V and J genes are TRBV19 and TRBJ2-7; a weak D match, TRBD2 (6 bases). CDR1 LNHDA and CDR2 SQIVND come from the germline V gene (reference sequence). This CDR3 region has 17 residues. Trimming pared 5 bases from V and 1 base from J, leaving 21 bases between. CDR3 loop: CASSSKNGGIQSYEQYF. The CDR3 DNA sequence: TGTGCCAGTAGTTCCAAAAACGGCGGGATCCAGTCCTACGAGCAGTACTTC.

The genes are TRBV9 and TRBJ2-1; 8 nucleotides line up with TRBD1. This CDR3 comprises 17 residues. Germline trimming cut 4 bases from V and 2 bases from J; bases unmatched to any gene: 11. The germline gives CDR1 SGDLS, CDR2 YYNGEE. For the CDR3, the DNA is TGTGCCAGCAGCCCAAGCCCAGGGGGCTACACCTACAATGAGCAGTTCTTC. This gives the protein CASSPSPGGYTYNEQFF.

The chain carries TRBV11-3 and TRBJ2-3, with TRBD2 matching over 11 bases. The CDR3 spans 16 residues. J was trimmed by 2 bases and V by 5 bases; bases with no gene match: 6. The germline V gene has CDR1 SGHNT and CDR2 YENEEA. In nucleotides, the CDR3 is TGTGCCAGCAGCACCGGGACTAGCGGCCACACAGATACGCAGTATTTT. As protein: CASSTGTSGHTDTQYF.

The V and J genes are TRBV11-3 and TRBJ1-3, with D tentatively TRBD1 (5 bases). The CDR3 runs to 14 residues. Trimming removed 5 bases from V and 0 bases from J, with 8 bases in between. Looked up from germline, CDR1 is SGHNT and CDR2 is YENEEA. The CDR3 DNA is TGTGCCAGCAGCCCGGGGGGCTCTGGAAACACCATATATTTT. Residues: CASSPGGSGNTIYF. The whole variable domain, remainder taken from reference TRBV11-3 and TRBJ1-3, is EAGVVQSPRYKIIEKKQPVAFWCNPISGHNTLYWYLQNLGQGPELLIRYENEEAVDDSQLPKDRFSAERLKGVDSTLKIQPAELGDSAVYLCASSPGGSGNTIYFGEGSWLTVV.

The V gene is TRBV19, the J gene TRBJ2-7; D not resolved. Germline CDR1 and CDR2: LNHDA and SQIVND (reference sequence). This CDR3 comprises 13 residues. V dropped 1 base and J dropped 6 bases, with 10 bases sitting between them. The CDR3 region has the DNA TGTGCCAGTAGTATAGGGTGGAGAGGCGAGCAGTACTTC. Translation: CASSIGWRGEQYF. The whole variable domain, filled in from reference TRBV19 and TRBJ2-7, reads DGGITQSPKYLFRKEGQNVTLSCEQNLNHDAMYWYRQDPGQGLRLIYYSQIVNDFQKGDIAEGYSVSREKKESFPLTVTSAQKNPTAFYLCASSIGWRGEQYFGPGTRLTVT.

The V and J genes are TRBV3-1 (or the pseudogene TRBV3-2) and TRBJ2-4; possibly TRBD2 for D (6 bases). Deletions cut 1 base from V and 15 bases from J, with 16 bases between. CDR1 and CDR2 (germline): LGHDT, YNNKEL (reference sequence). CDR3 length: 13 amino acids. Here the CDR3 DNA reads TGTGCCAGCAGCCAAGCCGGAGCCGAGCGGGCGTACTTC. Translating it yields CASSQAGAERAYF.